These T cell receptor beta chains were read from a single sample in a study of T cell responses to AZD1222 COVID-19 vaccine. This table comes from immunoSEQ multiplex PCR, and its TCRdb copy is limited to in-frame clones, with some not included. This sample has around 140,000 clones, with 88% found just once. The sample was peripheral blood, taken 28 days after the second dose of the MenACWY control vaccine. These receptors were obtained from an adult who received the MenACWY meningococcal vaccine as a control. Both conserved end residues are part of each CDR3. A D gene is named only where the DNA matches it firmly. Some rows have no size entry. The others give once, few or many, or a class for an expanded clone.

j_call: TRBJ2-6
d_call: NA
clone_size: NA
v_call: TRBV5-4
cdr3_aa: CANGGSSSGANVLTF
cdr3_nt: TGTGCCAATGGCGGGTCTAGCTCTGGGGCCAACGTCCTGACTTTC

j_call: TRBJ2-1
d_call: TRBD2
clone_size: NA
v_call: TRBV15
cdr3_aa: CATSSPSGSSYNEQFF
cdr3_nt: TGTGCCACCAGCAGCCCTAGCGGGAGCTCCTACAATGAGCAGTTCTTC

j_call: TRBJ1-6
d_call: TRBD1
clone_size: NA
v_call: TRBV7-9
cdr3_aa: CASSLGQGANSPLHF
cdr3_nt: TGTGCCAGCAGCTTAGGCCAGGGGGCTAATTCACCCCTCCACTTT

j_call: TRBJ2-1
d_call: NA
clone_size: NA
v_call: TRBV2
cdr3_aa: CATHRDHSYNEQFF
cdr3_nt: TGTGCCACCCACCGGGACCACTCCTACAATGAGCAGTTCTTC

j_call: TRBJ2-3
d_call: TRBD1
clone_size: few
v_call: TRBV7-3
cdr3_aa: CASSLGQTTDTQYF
cdr3_nt: TGTGCCAGCAGCTTGGGACAGACGACAGATACGCAGTATTTT

j_call: TRBJ1-5
d_call: TRBD1
clone_size: few
v_call: TRBV6-6
cdr3_aa: CASSYRGRDQPQHF
cdr3_nt: TGTGCCAGCAGTTACAGGGGGCGAGATCAGCCCCAGCATTTT

j_call: TRBJ1-4
d_call: TRBD1
clone_size: NA
v_call: TRBV5-1
cdr3_aa: CASSLGDRGNEKLFF
cdr3_nt: TGCGCCAGCAGCTTGGGGGACAGGGGGAATGAAAAACTGTTTTTT

j_call: TRBJ1-2
d_call: NA
clone_size: NA
v_call: TRBV6-5
cdr3_aa: CASTRTATNYGYTF
cdr3_nt: TGTGCCAGCACCCGGACAGCAACTAACTATGGCTACACCTTC

j_call: TRBJ2-3
d_call: TRBD2
clone_size: NA
v_call: TRBV3-1/TRBV3-2
cdr3_aa: CASSQEGTSGTDTQYF
cdr3_nt: TGTGCCAGCAGCCAAGAGGGGACTAGCGGCACAGATACGCAGTATTTT

j_call: TRBJ2-5
d_call: NA
clone_size: NA
v_call: TRBV12-3/TRBV12-4
cdr3_aa: CASSLGQPQYF
cdr3_nt: TGTGCCAGCAGTTTAGGGCAGCCCCAGTACTTC

j_call: TRBJ1-2
d_call: NA
clone_size: few
v_call: TRBV5-4
cdr3_aa: CASSLEPAVEYGYTF
cdr3_nt: TGTGCCAGCAGCTTAGAACCAGCCGTCGAATATGGCTACACCTTC

j_call: TRBJ1-2
d_call: TRBD1
clone_size: NA
v_call: TRBV6-5
cdr3_aa: CASTRSGTGVYGYTF
cdr3_nt: TGTGCCAGCACGCGGTCCGGGACAGGGGTTTATGGCTACACCTTC

j_call: TRBJ1-5
d_call: NA
clone_size: NA
v_call: TRBV5-8
cdr3_aa: CASSLAPGTSYSNQPQHF
cdr3_nt: TGTGCCAGCAGCTTGGCACCTGGGACATCATATAGCAATCAGCCCCAGCATTTT

j_call: TRBJ2-5
d_call: NA
clone_size: NA
v_call: TRBV24-1
cdr3_aa: CATSKQTGFRETQYF
cdr3_nt: TGTGCCACCAGTAAGCAAACAGGTTTTCGAGAGACCCAGTACTTC